These 14 T cell receptor beta chains came from one sample sequenced in a study of blood T cell repertoires in COVID-19. Measured with immunoSEQ multiplex PCR; TCRdb has only the in-frame clones, and not every one. The sample carries about 230,000 clones, about 90% recorded once. The specimen was PBMCs or T cells enriched from blood (not recorded which). The receptors come from a woman in her twenties or thirties with acute COVID-19.

The rearrangement joins TRBV5-1 to TRBJ2-7; tentative D call: TRBD1 (5 bases). The V gene lost 0 bases and the J gene lost 3 bases, with 10 bases spanning the gap. The CDR3 runs 14 residues. Looked up from germline, CDR1 is SGHRS and CDR2 is YFSETQ. CDR3 sequence reads: CASSLEGSYYEQYF. CDR3 coding DNA: TGCGCCAGCAGCTTGGAGGGGTCGTACTACGAGCAGTACTTC.

The genes are TRBV19 and TRBJ2-5; maybe TRBD2 (6 bases). This CDR3 region has 15 residues. The V end lost 3 bases, the J end lost 5 bases, and 16 bases lay between the germline ends. CDR1 LNHDA and CDR2 SQIVND come from the germline V gene (reference sequence). As DNA, the CDR3 is TGTGCCAGTAGTATGGGCGGGGTCTCGAAGGAGACCCAGTACTTC. Translated, it gives CASSMGGVSKETQYF.

The chain uses TRBV6-5 and TRBJ1-1; TRBD1 matches at 7 bases. With V trimmed by 5 bases and J by 0 bases, 3 bases remained unmatched. Germline lookup yields CDR1 MNHEY and CDR2 SVGAGI. The CDR3 totals 14 residues. The CDR3 loop is CASSRTGVNTEAFF. The CDR3 nucleotides read TGTGCCAGCAGTAGGACAGGAGTGAACACTGAAGCTTTCTTT.

The chain has TRBV7-2 and TRBJ1-3; 7 bases are shared with TRBD1. Germline CDR1 reads SGHTA; CDR2 reads FQGNSA. V gave up 1 base and J gave up 0 bases; unmatched junction bases: 6. The CDR3 consists of 17 residues. CDR3 protein: CASSLERGRNSGNTIYF. The CDR3 region has the DNA TGTGCCAGCAGCTTAGAAAGGGGGCGAAACTCTGGAAACACCATATATTTT.

The chain links TRBV30 to TRBJ1-2, with D perhaps matching TRBD1 (5 bases). V lost 0 bases to trimming and J lost 8 bases, with 7 bases between them. The CDR3 is made up of 11 amino acids. Germline CDR1 and CDR2: GTSNPN and SVGIG (reference sequence). As DNA, the CDR3 is TGTGCCTGGAGTGTAAGGGGCGGCTACACCTTC. This encodes CAWSVRGGYTF.

This sequence joins TRBV3-1 (or the pseudogene TRBV3-2) and TRBJ2-2, with D unresolved. The germline V gene has CDR1 LGHDT and CDR2 YNNKEL (reference sequence). The length of the CDR3 is 15 residues. With 0 bases removed from V and 4 bases from J, the gap between germline ends came to 9 bases. CDR3: CASSQDSTGTGELFF. CDR3 DNA: TGTGCCAGCAGCCAAGACTCTACGGGCACCGGGGAGCTGTTTTTT.

The chain combines TRBV10-2 with TRBJ2-5, with D perhaps matching TRBD1 (6 bases). From germline, CDR1 is WSHSY and CDR2 SAAADI. This CDR3 comprises 14 residues. Trimming took off 4 bases at V and 7 bases at J, with 16 bases between the two ends. CDR3 region: CASSGTALGRTQYF. CDR3 coding DNA: TGCGCCAGCAGTGGGACAGCTCTGGGCAGGACCCAGTACTTC.

This sequence joins TRBV9 and TRBJ2-1; 7 nucleotides line up with TRBD2. Germline CDR1 is SGDLS and CDR2 is YYNGEE. This CDR3 comprises 15 residues. Trimming cost V 1 base and J 10 bases; bases outside gene matches: 11. CDR3 sequence: CASSVTSALGFEQFF. CDR3 in DNA: TGTGCCAGCAGCGTAACTAGCGCCTTAGGTTTCGAGCAGTTCTTC.

The CDR3: CASSLVPGQGTPLYEQYF. The CDR3 bases are TGTGCCAGCAGCTTAGTGCCGGGACAGGGTACTCCCCTTTACGAGCAGTACTTC. The chain joins TRBV7-6 to TRBJ2-7; 9 bases line up with TRBD1. CDR3 size: 18 residues. V was pared by 1 base and J by 4 bases, with 14 bases of the junction left unmatched. Germline V gives CDR1 SGHVS, CDR2 FNYEAQ.

This clone was detected once. V gene TRBV7-8 combines with J gene TRBJ2-5; 7 bases line up with TRBD2. This CDR3 spans 15 amino acids. J lost 5 bases, V lost 8 bases, and 14 bases had no gene match. Germline lookup yields CDR1 SGHVS and CDR2 FQNEAQ. The CDR3 reads CASSEGRELGETQYF. CDR3 in DNA: TGTGCCAGCTCTGAGGGGAGGGAGCTCGGCGAGACCCAGTACTTC.

The V and J genes are TRBV18 and TRBJ2-3, with 7 positions matching TRBD1. V shed 1 base, J shed 0 bases, and the junction held 7 bases outside the gene matches. Germline CDR1 and CDR2: KGHSH and LQKENI. The CDR3 spans 17 residues. As DNA, the CDR3 is TGTGCCAGCTCACCACTGGGGGACAGAGTAAGCACAGATACGCAGTATTTT. This encodes CASSPLGDRVSTDTQYF.

The genes are TRBV9 and TRBJ2-1, with TRBD2 identical over 10 bases. This CDR3 region has 16 residues. Germline loops: CDR1 SGDLS, CDR2 YYNGEE. Germline trimming cut 7 bases from V and 2 bases from J; bases unmatched to any gene: 9. Here the CDR3 reads CASLPWSGGAYNEQFF. The CDR3 DNA reads as TGTGCCAGCCTACCCTGGAGCGGGGGGGCCTACAATGAGCAGTTCTTC.

The V gene is TRBV5-4, the J gene TRBJ1-1; 12 nucleotides match TRBD1. This CDR3 comprises 15 residues. Germline CDR1 is SGHNT and CDR2 is YYREEE (reference sequence). Germline trimming cut 9 bases from V and 1 base from J; bases unmatched to any gene: 7. Here the CDR3 reads CATRDRGRENTEAFF. The CDR3 DNA reads TGTGCCACCCGGGACAGGGGGCGTGAGAACACTGAAGCTTTCTTT.

This chain links TRBV29-1 with TRBJ1-1; the match to TRBD1 covers 7 bases. CDR1 and CDR2 (germline): SQVTM, ANQGSEA. Losses at the gene ends were 7 bases for V and 4 bases for J; bases not matched to a gene: 6. The CDR3 is 12 residues long. CDR3 amino acids: CSGLTGTTEAFF. CDR3 nucleotide sequence: TGCAGCGGCCTGACAGGGACCACTGAAGCTTTCTTT.